The 11 T cell receptor beta chains given below trace back to one sample, sequenced in a study of blood T cells in healthy people across ages. Combining a sample-barcoded 5' primer with a J-beta primer mix, a second PCR ran for roughly 7 to 12 cycles. TCRdb analysed the 5' RACE reads with MiXCR anew, one entry per CDR3 protein. The repertoire holds about 1,800,000 distinct CDR3 sequences, 28% seen once, with approximately 7.7% in the top ten. Sequences were obtained from blood. These receptors all stem from a woman under 40 in good health.

The gene calls are TRBV6-1 and TRBJ1-4, with 8 bases lining up with TRBD1. The germline CDR1 and CDR2 sequences are MNHNS and SASEGT. This CDR3 has 16 residues. J was trimmed by 4 bases and V by 6 bases; bases with no gene match: 10. CDR3 region: CASRPRSGQGNEKLFF. Here the CDR3 DNA reads TGTGCCAGCAGGCCCAGGTCTGGACAGGGTAATGAAAAACTGTTTTTT.

This clonotype came up many times. The chain combines TRBV28 with TRBJ2-2; D not certain. The CDR3 spans 16 residues. With 6 bases removed from V and 3 bases from J, the gap between germline ends came to 17 bases. Germline loops: CDR1 MDHEN, CDR2 SYDVKM. CDR3 region: CASRTLSWSDTGELFF. CDR3 bases: TGTGCCAGCAGAACTCTGAGTTGGTCGGACACCGGGGAGCTGTTTTTT.

This clonotype was detected many times. The chain joins TRBV4-1 to TRBJ2-6; D gene ambiguous. The germline gives CDR1 MGHRA, CDR2 YSYEKL. This CDR3 has 17 amino acids. V lost 1 base, J lost 0 bases, and 10 bases lay in between. CDR3 DNA: TGCGCCAGCAGCCAAGGTGGCGGACGCTCTGGGGCCAACGTCCTGACTTTC. Translation: CASSQGGGRSGANVLTF.

This clonotype was detected many times. The V and J genes are TRBV10-3 and TRBJ2-7, with 9 bases lining up with TRBD1. The CDR3 runs to 14 residues. The V gene end was trimmed by 4 bases and the J gene end by 3 bases; junction bases not matched to a gene: 4. CDR1 ENHRY and CDR2 SYGVKD come from the germline V gene. The CDR3 region has the DNA TGTGCCATCAGTGTTCGACAGGGGGGCTACGAGCAGTACTTC. Its protein product is CAISVRQGGYEQYF.

This clonotype showed up just a few times. The chain employs TRBV21-1 and TRBJ2-7. The end of the DNA fits TRBJ2-5 better, so the J call may be wrong. TRBV21-1 has pseudogene status. There are 15 residues in the CDR3. The CDR3 bases are TGTGCCAGCAGCAAAGCGCTTTGTTTATTAGAGACCCAGTACTTC. Its translation is CASSKALCLLETQYF.

This clonotype was detected a few times. This chain uses TRBV7-3 with TRBJ2-3; D gene unclear. Germline CDR1 reads SGHTA; CDR2 reads FQGTGA. The CDR3 covers 13 residues. Trimming pared 4 bases from V and 6 bases from J, leaving 11 bases between. As DNA, the CDR3 is TGTGCCAGCAGCTCTCTGCTGGAGGATACGCAGTATTTT. Amino acids: CASSSLLEDTQYF.

The V and J genes are TRBV5-1 and TRBJ2-1; 11 bases line up with TRBD2. Trimming cost V 5 bases and J 9 bases; bases outside gene matches: 10. The CDR3 is 15 residues long. Germline V lookup: CDR1 SGHRS, CDR2 YFSETQ. The CDR3 loop reads CASSPTSGTEGEQFF. In DNA, the CDR3 is TGCGCCAGCAGTCCGACTAGCGGGACCGAGGGTGAGCAGTTCTTC.

This clonotype was recorded a few times. This chain joins TRBV5-1 and TRBJ2-5; tentative D call: TRBD2 (5 bases). The V and J ends lost 4 bases and 5 bases respectively, with 15 bases between them. In germline, CDR1 is SGHRS, CDR2 YFSETQ. The CDR3 extends over 14 amino acids. The CDR3 region has the DNA TGCGCCAGCAGCCCCCTCCGGGAAGGGGAGACCCAGTACTTC. It yields the protein CASSPLREGETQYF. Together with reference TRBV5-1 and TRBJ2-5, the CDR3 gives the full variable domain: KAGVTQTPRYLIKTRGQQVTLSCSPISGHRSVSWYQQTPGQGLQFLFEYFSETQRNKGNFPGRFSGRQFSNSRSEMNVSTLELGDSALYLCASSPLREGETQYFGPGTRLLVL.

The chain carries TRBV20-1 and TRBJ1-5, with 7 bases fitting TRBD1. This CDR3 has 14 amino acids. Germline V CDR1 and CDR2: DFQATT, SNEGSKA (reference sequence). Trimming removed 1 base from V and 3 bases from J; junction bases left unmatched: 3. The CDR3 loop reads CSARGGQFNQPQHF. CDR3 DNA: TGCAGTGCTAGAGGGGGACAGTTCAATCAGCCCCAGCATTTT.

Ten or more counts support this clonotype. The rearrangement uses TRBV5-1 and TRBJ2-7; no firm D call. The CDR3 is 13 residues long. CDR1 and CDR2 from the germline V gene are SGHRS and YFSETQ. Trimming pared 1 base from V and 3 bases from J, leaving 8 bases between. CDR3 sequence: CASSLNYVYEQYF. The CDR3 nucleotides read TGCGCCAGCAGCTTGAACTACGTCTACGAGCAGTACTTC.

The chain has TRBV12-3 or TRBV12-4 and TRBJ1-2; unclear D gene. The CDR3 is 15 amino acids. Trimming took 2 bases from V and 6 from J, leaving 16 bases between them. The CDR3 loop is CASSLIGRGIHGYTF. In DNA, the CDR3 is TGTGCCAGCAGTTTAATTGGACGGGGAATTCATGGCTACACCTTC.